Following are 26 T cell receptor beta chains from one sample sequenced in a study of T cell repertoires in cytomegalovirus infection. TCRdb reprocessed the reads via MiXCR and lists one record per CDR3 protein. This sample carries about 300,000 distinct CDR3 sequences, 8% to 10% of them seen once, and the ten largest clones take approximately 2.4%. Sequencing was performed on PBMCs. Receptor source: a human donor in good health (CMV status not recorded). Some clones in this sample may be carry-over from other donors' samples.

This clonotype has at least ten counts. This rearrangement joins TRBV14 to TRBJ2-2, with 11 bases fitting TRBD2. This CDR3 region has 16 residues. Trimming at V came to 4 bases and at J to 6 bases, leaving 7 bases not matched to a gene. Germline V CDR1 and CDR2: SGHDN, FVKESK. The CDR3 spells CASSPRTSGSSGELFF. CDR3 DNA: TGTGCCAGCAGCCCCAGGACTAGCGGGTCTTCCGGGGAGCTGTTTTTT. Looking up the rest from reference TRBV14 and TRBJ2-2 gives the full variable domain: EAGVTQFPSHSVIEKGQTVTLRCDPISGHDNLYWYRRVMGKEIKFLLHFVKESKQDESGMPNNRFLAERTGGTYSTLKVQPAELEDSGVYFCASSPRTSGSSGELFFGEGSRLTVL.

The genes are TRBV29-1 and TRBJ2-1, with D hard to call. V gave up 3 bases and J gave up 1 base, with 7 bases separating them. This CDR3 contains 13 residues. The germline CDR1 and CDR2 sequences are SQVTM and ANQGSEA. The CDR3 bases are TGCAGCGTTGATGGCGGATCCTACAATGAGCAGTTCTTC. Translated: CSVDGGSYNEQFF.

This clonotype has at least ten counts. This chain connects TRBV7-2 to TRBJ2-7; 15 bases line up with TRBD2. J lost 3 bases, V lost 6 bases, and 9 bases had no gene match. CDR1 and CDR2 from the germline V gene are SGHTA and FQGNSA. The CDR3 length is 17 residues. The CDR3 DNA follows: TGTGCCAGCAGGCCCTATGGGACTAGCGGGGGGCTCTACGAGCAGTACTTC. This gives the protein CASRPYGTSGGLYEQYF.

The V and J genes are TRBV29-1 and TRBJ1-2; D possibly corresponds to TRBD1 (6 bases). Looked up from germline, CDR1 is SQVTM and CDR2 is ANQGSEA. Trimming cost V 7 bases and J 6 bases, with 18 bases left between them. CDR3 length: 13 amino acids. The CDR3 region has the DNA TGCAGCGCCACCGGGACACCCTCTAATGGCTACACCTTC. It translates to CSATGTPSNGYTF.

The chain links TRBV5-1 to TRBJ1-2; 8 nucleotides line up with TRBD1. V lost 4 bases to trimming and J lost 5 bases; unmatched junction nucleotides: 10. Germline-derived CDR1 and CDR2 are SGHRS and YFSETQ. The CDR3 runs to 15 residues. Here the CDR3 reads CASSGSGTGAYGYTF. In DNA form, the CDR3 reads TGCGCCAGCAGCGGATCCGGGACAGGAGCTTATGGCTACACCTTC.

This clonotype was detected many times. The chain uses TRBV20-1 and TRBJ1-4; 8 nucleotides match TRBD1. Trimming removed 3 bases from V and 8 bases from J; junction bases left unmatched: 11. The CDR3 extends over 15 amino acids. The germline CDR1 and CDR2 sequences are DFQATT and SNEGSKA (reference sequence). CDR3 DNA sequence: TGCAGTGCTAGCGACTCTGGACAGGGTGGGGAAAAACTGTTTTTT. Residues: CSASDSGQGGEKLFF.

The rearrangement links TRBV20-1 to TRBJ1-4; TRBD1 matches 9 bases. V shed 1 base and J 5 bases; nucleotides not matched to a gene: 2. This CDR3 region has 14 residues. The V gene's germline CDR1 is DFQATT and CDR2 SNEGSKA (reference sequence). This chain's CDR3 is CSARVGQGNEKLFF. Written as DNA, the CDR3 is TGCAGTGCTAGAGTGGGACAGGGAAATGAAAAACTGTTTTTT.

Ten or more counts support this clonotype. This chain links TRBV7-9 with TRBJ1-2; D ambiguous. Germline V CDR1 and CDR2: SEHNR, FQNEAQ (reference sequence). Trimming pared 1 base from V and 6 bases from J, leaving 6 bases between. The CDR3 spans 12 residues. CDR3: CASSLGRDGYTF. DNA of the CDR3: TGTGCCAGCAGCTTAGGCAGAGATGGCTACACCTTC. Using reference TRBV7-9 and TRBJ1-2 for the parts outside the CDR3, the full variable domain is DTGVSQNPRHKITKRGQNVTFRCDPISEHNRLYWYRQTLGQGPEFLTYFQNEAQLEKSRLLSDRFSAERPKGSFSTLEIQRTEQGDSAMYLCASSLGRDGYTFGSGTRLTVV.

This clonotype was seen a few times. This chain uses TRBV6-5 with TRBJ2-2, with unresolved D. Trimming removed 5 bases from V and 1 base from J, with 11 bases in between. The CDR3 is made up of 15 amino acids. Germline V gene data show CDR1 as MNHEY and CDR2 as SVGAGI. The CDR3 bases are TGTGCCAGCAGTAGGCGGCCGAGGAACACCGGGGAGCTGTTTTTT. Translation gives CASSRRPRNTGELFF.

This clonotype was seen more than once but under ten times. The chain combines TRBV4-3 with TRBJ1-3; D not resolved. V shed 0 bases and J shed 3 bases, with 12 bases lying between them. This CDR3 is 16 amino acids long. The germline CDR1 and CDR2 sequences are LGHNA and YSLEER. This CDR3 is CASSQESPGNGNTIYF. For the CDR3, the DNA is TGCGCCAGCAGCCAAGAAAGCCCGGGAAATGGAAACACCATATATTTT.

V is TRBV20-1 and J is TRBJ1-2; D is ambiguous. This CDR3 is built from 15 residues. Germline CDR1 reads DFQATT; CDR2 reads SNEGSKA (reference sequence). V lost 0 bases to trimming and J lost 1 base, with 12 bases between them. CDR3 in DNA: TGCAGTGCTAGAGATCGGTTGGGCCTTAACTATGGCTACACCTTC. Its protein product is CSARDRLGLNYGYTF.

This clonotype occurred a few times. The chain is built from TRBV29-1 and TRBJ2-7; D assignment may be TRBD1 or TRBD2 (6 bases each). The CDR3 contains 12 residues. The ends were cut back, 8 bases at V and 4 bases at J, with 15 bases in the middle. CDR1 is SQVTM and CDR2 is ANQGSEA in the germline V gene. This chain's CDR3 is CSIRQEGYEQYF. CDR3 in DNA: TGCAGCATACGACAGGAGGGGTACGAGCAGTACTTC.

This clonotype turned up a few times. The V call is TRBV20-1, the J call TRBJ2-1; possibly TRBD1 or TRBD2 for D (5 bases each). The CDR3 is 14 residues long. In germline, CDR1 is DFQATT, CDR2 SNEGSKA (reference sequence). The CDR3 DNA reads TGCAGCATCAGGACTGGGGCTCCCTACAATGAGCAGTTCTTC. As protein: CSIRTGAPYNEQFF.

This clonotype was counted ten times or more. The chain links TRBV20-1 to TRBJ1-5; possible D gene TRBD1, 5 bases. This CDR3 is built from 15 residues. CDR1 is DFQATT, CDR2 SNEGSKA, per germline (reference sequence). V shed 5 bases and J shed 1 base, with 15 bases lying between them. Written as DNA, the CDR3 is TGCAGTGCTTGCAGGGACGTGGGAAGCAATCAGCCCCAGCATTTT. This encodes CSACRDVGSNQPQHF.

Turning to this clonotype: A much bigger clone sits one base away, suggesting this may be a read error. The rearrangement links TRBV3-1 to TRBJ2-1, with 7 bases aligning to TRBD2. The CDR3 spans 15 residues. The V and J ends lost 8 bases and 8 bases, in that order; junction bases with no gene match: 15. CDR1 LGHDT and CDR2 YNNKEL come from the germline V gene (reference sequence). CDR3 bases: TGTGCCAGCGCTACCTCCGGCGGGGGTTACGATGAGCAGTTCTTC. Residues: CASATSGGGYDEQFF.

With respect to this clonotype: A much bigger clone sits one base away, suggesting this may be a read error. The chain recombines TRBV20-1 with TRBJ1-1, with a weak D call TRBD1 (6 bases). Germline V gives CDR1 DFQATT, CDR2 SNEGSKA (reference sequence). The CDR3 has 13 amino acids. CDR3 protein: CSAHRPGDTEASF. Written as DNA, the CDR3 is TGCAGTGCTCACAGACCGGGGGACACTGAAGCTTCCTTT.

V gene TRBV5-5 combines with J gene TRBJ2-3; 8 positions agree with TRBD1. CDR1 and CDR2 from the germline V gene are SGHKS and YYEKEE (reference sequence). Trimming removed 3 bases from V and 1 base from J; junction bases left unmatched: 7. The CDR3 contains 16 residues. The CDR3, as DNA: TGTGCCAGCAGCTGGAGGGACAGGTATCGCACAGATACGCAGTATTTT. Its translation: CASSWRDRYRTDTQYF.

The chain links TRBV20-1 to TRBJ1-6; D not certain. Between the trimmed V and J ends, which lost 6 bases and 8 bases, there was a span of 14 bases. The CDR3 is 13 amino acids. The germline gives CDR1 DFQATT, CDR2 SNEGSKA (reference sequence). CDR3 region: CSARPGPYSPLHF. The CDR3 DNA follows: TGCAGTGCGCGACCCGGCCCCTATTCACCCCTCCACTTT.

Notes on this clonotype: A read error may explain this, as a much larger clone is one base away. This chain links TRBV4-2 with TRBJ2-5, with 7 bases aligning to TRBD2. This CDR3 comprises 15 residues. Germline loops: CDR1 LGHNA, CDR2 YNFKEQ. V lost 4 bases and J lost 5; bases outside the gene matches: 10. The CDR3 DNA reads as TGTGCCAGCAGCCGACCCAGCGGGGAGGAGGAGACCCAGTACTTC. This translates into CASSRPSGEEETQYF.

This clonotype was seen at least ten times. The chain uses TRBV20-1 and TRBJ2-5; D ambiguous. Germline V gene sequence: CDR1 DFQATT, CDR2 SNEGSKA (reference sequence). The length of the CDR3 is 15 residues. V was clipped by 0 bases and J by 3 bases, with 14 bases between them. In DNA, the CDR3 is TGCAGTGCTAGAGATTCCAGAATCCCGGAAGAGACCCAGTACTTC. Its protein product is CSARDSRIPEETQYF.

This clonotype occurred many times. The V gene is TRBV5-1, the J gene TRBJ1-1; D might be TRBD1 (5 bases). Trimming removed 4 bases from V and 0 bases from J, with 16 bases in between. CDR1 SGHRS and CDR2 YFSETQ come from the germline V gene. This CDR3 has 16 residues. In nucleotides, the CDR3 is TGCGCCAGCAGCCAAACTCAGGGACTGTTGAACACTGAAGCTTTCTTT. This encodes CASSQTQGLLNTEAFF.

This clonotype was seen a few times. The chain recombines TRBV12-3 or TRBV12-4 with TRBJ2-7; D is unresolved. The CDR3 is 12 amino acids. Trimming took off 6 bases at V and 3 bases at J, with 9 bases between the two ends. The CDR3 DNA reads TGTGCCAGCAGCAAGGGTAACTACGAGCAGTACGTC. Its protein product is CASSKGNYEQYV.

This clonotype came up many times. This chain joins TRBV25-1 and TRBJ1-1; D is uncertain. Trimming shortened V by 6 bases and J by 1 base, and 12 bases separated the two germline ends. This CDR3 is 14 amino acids long. In germline, CDR1 is MGHDK, CDR2 SYGVNS. The CDR3 here is CASRGRGKNTEAFF. As DNA, the CDR3 is TGTGCCAGCAGGGGCCGGGGAAAGAACACTGAAGCTTTCTTT.

This clonotype was counted at least ten times. The chain links TRBV7-6 to TRBJ2-7; D assignment may be TRBD1 or TRBD2 (5 bases each). The CDR3 sequence is 19 residues long. V lost 2 bases, J lost 2 bases, and 25 bases lay in between. Germline V gene sequence: CDR1 SGHVS, CDR2 FNYEAQ. The CDR3 DNA is TGTGCCAGCAGCTTATCCCCCGCCGGCCGGGACCGAGCTGCCTACGAGCAGTACTTC. Amino acid sequence: CASSLSPAGRDRAAYEQYF. Full variable domain (outside the CDR3, taken from reference TRBV7-6 and TRBJ2-7): GAGVSQSPRYKVTKRGQDVALRCDPISGHVSLYWYRQALGQGPEFLTYFNYEAQQDKSGLPNDRFSAERPEGSISTLTIQRTEQRDSAMYRCASSLSPAGRDRAAYEQYFGPGTRLTVT.

This clonotype was seen many times. This chain uses TRBV28 with TRBJ1-2; 8 bases are shared with TRBD1. This CDR3 comprises 14 residues. Germline CDR1 is MDHEN and CDR2 is SYDVKM. The junction had 7 bases not matched to a gene; V was cut back by 6 bases and J by 4 bases. The CDR3 coding sequence is TGTGCCAGCAGAGGACAGGGTGGGATCTATGGCTACACCTTC. The encoded protein is CASRGQGGIYGYTF.

This clonotype turned up a few times. The chain couples TRBV7-2 to TRBJ2-7; D gene uncertain. The germline V and J ends were trimmed by 4 bases and 4 bases, with 8 bases remaining between them. CDR3 length: 12 amino acids. The germline CDR1 and CDR2 sequences are SGHTA and FQGNSA. The CDR3 sequence: CASSSTLYEQYF. In nucleotides, the CDR3 is TGTGCCAGCAGCTCGACTTTATACGAGCAGTACTTC.